This TCR beta chain was found in a study of cytotoxic CD8 clonotypes in ibrutinib-treated CLL. Study details: Samples showed on average around 240,000 productive templates and 94,082 productive rearrangements.

Deep sequencing aimed at 1 in 200,000 to 1 in 1 million T cells' resolution. The repertoire was sequenced with immunoSEQ multiplex PCR; TCRdb's copy has only in-frame clones and lacks some. The sample holds about 130,000 clones; over 75% are singletons and the top ten take about 2%. The germline CDR1 and CDR2 sequences are MNHNS and SASEGT. V was cut by 6 bases and J by 0 bases, with 6 bases left in between. The CDR3 totals 13 residues. This specimen consisted of PBMCs, obtained after 24 months of ibrutinib treatment. The V call is TRBV6-1, the J call TRBJ1-3; D unclear. The origin of this receptor is a human donor with chronic lymphocytic leukemia. CDR3 region: CASRRISGNTIYF. DNA for the CDR3: TGTGCCAGCAGAAGGATCTCTGGAAACACCATATATTTT.